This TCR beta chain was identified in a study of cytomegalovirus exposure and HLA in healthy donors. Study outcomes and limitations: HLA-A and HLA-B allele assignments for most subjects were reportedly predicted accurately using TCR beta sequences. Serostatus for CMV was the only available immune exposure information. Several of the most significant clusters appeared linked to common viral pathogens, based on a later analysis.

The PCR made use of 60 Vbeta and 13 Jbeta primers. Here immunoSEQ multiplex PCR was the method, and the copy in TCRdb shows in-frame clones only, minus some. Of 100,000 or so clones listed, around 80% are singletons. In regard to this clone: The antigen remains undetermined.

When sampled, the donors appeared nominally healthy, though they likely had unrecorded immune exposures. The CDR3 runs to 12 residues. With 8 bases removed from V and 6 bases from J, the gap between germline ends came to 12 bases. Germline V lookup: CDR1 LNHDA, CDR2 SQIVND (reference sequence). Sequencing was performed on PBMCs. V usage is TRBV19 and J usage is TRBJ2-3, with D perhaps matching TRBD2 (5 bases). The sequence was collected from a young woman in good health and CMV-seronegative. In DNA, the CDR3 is TGTGCCAGTCGCCTATCGGGGGATACGCAGTATTTT. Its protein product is CASRLSGDTQYF.